This paragraph reports one T cell receptor beta chain. The data were obtained in a study of blood T cell repertoires in COVID-19. Across the study: Samples of COVID-19 (acute and convalescent) were obtained from the United States, Italy and Spain. Nucleic acid was either cDNA or gDNA, and it came from T cells, B-cell-depleted T cells, or PBMCs.

The germline V gene encodes CDR1 SGDLS and CDR2 YYNGEE. Trimming shortened V by 0 bases and J by 3 bases, and 8 bases separated the two germline ends. This CDR3 has 14 amino acids. In the original processing: For nucleated cells, counts were estimated from reference gene primer amplification. Measured with immunoSEQ multiplex PCR; TCRdb has only the in-frame clones, and not every one. That table is the source of V, J and clone size, and D and trimming were worked out from the DNA. The table lists about 210,000 clones, 84% of them singletons. The TCR originated in a middle-aged man with active or convalescent COVID-19. Sequencing used peripheral blood. This chain links TRBV9 with TRBJ2-3; D is perhaps TRBD2 (5 bases). The CDR3 DNA reads as TGTGCCAGCAGCGTAGATGCGGGTACAGATACGCAGTATTTT. It is translated as CASSVDAGTDTQYF.